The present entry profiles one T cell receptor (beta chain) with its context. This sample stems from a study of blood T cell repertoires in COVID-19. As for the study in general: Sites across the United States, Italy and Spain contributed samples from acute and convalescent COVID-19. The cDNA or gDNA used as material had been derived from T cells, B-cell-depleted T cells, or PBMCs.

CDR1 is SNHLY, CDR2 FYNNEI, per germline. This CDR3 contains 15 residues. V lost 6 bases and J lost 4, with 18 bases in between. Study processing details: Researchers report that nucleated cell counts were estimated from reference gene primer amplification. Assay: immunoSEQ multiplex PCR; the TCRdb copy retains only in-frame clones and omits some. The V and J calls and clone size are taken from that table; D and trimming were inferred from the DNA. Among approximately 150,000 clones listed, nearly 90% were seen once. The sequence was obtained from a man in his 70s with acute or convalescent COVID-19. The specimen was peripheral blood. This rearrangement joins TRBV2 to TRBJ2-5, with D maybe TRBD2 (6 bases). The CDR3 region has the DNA TGTGCCAGCAGGGATGGTGTCGGGGGAGGAGAGACCCAGTACTTC. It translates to CASRDGVGGGETQYF.